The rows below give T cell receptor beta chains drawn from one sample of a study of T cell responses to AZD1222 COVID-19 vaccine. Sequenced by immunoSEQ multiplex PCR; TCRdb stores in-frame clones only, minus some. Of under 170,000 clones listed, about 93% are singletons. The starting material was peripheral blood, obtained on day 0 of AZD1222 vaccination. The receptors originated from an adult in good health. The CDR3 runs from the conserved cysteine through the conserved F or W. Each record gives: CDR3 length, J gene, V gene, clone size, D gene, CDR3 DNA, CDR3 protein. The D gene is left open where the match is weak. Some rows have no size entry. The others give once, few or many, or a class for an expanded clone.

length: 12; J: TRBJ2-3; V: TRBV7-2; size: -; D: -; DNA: TGTGCCAGCAGCGCGTACACAGATACGCAGTATTTT; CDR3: CASSAYTDTQYF
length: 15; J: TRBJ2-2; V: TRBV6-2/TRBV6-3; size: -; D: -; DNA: TGTGCCAGCAGTTCCCTAAGGGTCCACACCGGGGAGCTGTTTTTT; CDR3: CASSSLRVHTGELFF
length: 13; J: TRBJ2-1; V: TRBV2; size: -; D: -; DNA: TGTGCCAGCTGCTTCTCCTCCTACAATGAGCAGTTCTTC; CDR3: CASCFSSYNEQFF
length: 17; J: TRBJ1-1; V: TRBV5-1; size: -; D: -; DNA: TGCGCCAGCAATATTCCGGGACACGATTCAATGAACACTGAAGCTTTCTTT; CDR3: CASNIPGHDSMNTEAFF
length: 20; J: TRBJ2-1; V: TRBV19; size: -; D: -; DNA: TGTGCCAGTAGTATAGAAGGGCGGGGAAGGGCGGAATCGTCCTACAATGAGCAGTTCTTC; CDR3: CASSIEGRGRAESSYNEQFF
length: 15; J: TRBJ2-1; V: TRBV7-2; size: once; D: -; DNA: TGTGCCAGCTTCCTAGCCCGGGACTTTTACAATGAGCAGTTCTTC; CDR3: CASFLARDFYNEQFF
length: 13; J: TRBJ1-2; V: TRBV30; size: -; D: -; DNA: TGTGCCTGGAGTTCCTCTTTCGTCTATGGCTACACCTTC; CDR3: CAWSSSFVYGYTF
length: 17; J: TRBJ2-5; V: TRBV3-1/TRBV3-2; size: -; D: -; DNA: TGTGCCAGCAGCCAATGGGGGGTCGAGGCGGTGGGAGAGACCCAGTACTTC; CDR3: CASSQWGVEAVGETQYF
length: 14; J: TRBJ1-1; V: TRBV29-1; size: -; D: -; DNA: TGCAGCGCCCGAATGGGGTATCCGGGGACTGAAGCTTTCTTT; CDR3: CSARMGYPGTEAFF
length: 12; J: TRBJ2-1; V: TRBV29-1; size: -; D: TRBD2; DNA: TGCAGCGGCCGACTAGCACGGAGTGAGCAGTTCTTC; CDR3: CSGRLARSEQFF
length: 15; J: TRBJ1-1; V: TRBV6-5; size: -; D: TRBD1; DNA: TGTGCCAGCAGTTACGCAGGGGGTGTAGAGAGAGAAGCTTTCTTT; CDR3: CASSYAGGVEREAFF
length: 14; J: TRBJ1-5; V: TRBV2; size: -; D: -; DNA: TGTGCCAGCAGTGATTGGGTTTCGGGTGTGCCCCAGCATTTT; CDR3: CASSDWVSGVPQHF
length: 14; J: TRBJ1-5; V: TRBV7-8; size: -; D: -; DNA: TGTGCCAGCAGCTTAGGGCAGGTTAATCAGCCCCAGCATTTT; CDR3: CASSLGQVNQPQHF
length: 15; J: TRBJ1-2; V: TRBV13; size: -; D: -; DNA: TGTGCCAGCAGCTTAGTGGACCGTAGGAACTATGGCTACACCTTC; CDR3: CASSLVDRRNYGYTF
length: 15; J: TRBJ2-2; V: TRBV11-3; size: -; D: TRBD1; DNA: TGTGCCAGCAGCACGGACAGGGGGTCCACCGGGGAGCTGTTTTTT; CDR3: CASSTDRGSTGELFF
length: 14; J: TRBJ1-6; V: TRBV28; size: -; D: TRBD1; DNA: TGTGCCAGCACCAGACAGGGGGCGCGAGTAGCCCTCCACTTT; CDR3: CASTRQGARVALHF
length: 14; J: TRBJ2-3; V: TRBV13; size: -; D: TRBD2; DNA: TGTGCCAGCAGCCCCGGACTAGTAGTAGATACGCAGTATTTT; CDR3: CASSPGLVVDTQYF
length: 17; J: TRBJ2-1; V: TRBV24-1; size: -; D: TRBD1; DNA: TGTGCCACCAGTGATTTGGGGACAGGGGTCTCCTACAATGAGCAGTTCTTC; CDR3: CATSDLGTGVSYNEQFF
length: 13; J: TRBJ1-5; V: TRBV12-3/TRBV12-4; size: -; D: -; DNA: TGTGCCAGCAGCCGGAATTCCTATCAGCCCCAGCATTTT; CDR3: CASSRNSYQPQHF
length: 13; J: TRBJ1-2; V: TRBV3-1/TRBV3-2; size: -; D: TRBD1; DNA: TGTGCCAGCAGCCAGACAGGGGACTATGGCTACACCTTC; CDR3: CASSQTGDYGYTF
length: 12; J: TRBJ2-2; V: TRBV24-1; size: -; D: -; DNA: TGTGCCACCAGTGCTCCTTCGGGGGAGCTGTTTTTT; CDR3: CATSAPSGELFF
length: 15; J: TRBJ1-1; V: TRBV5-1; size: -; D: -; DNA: TGCGCCAGCAGCTTGGCCCACGGGGGAGGAACTGAAGCTTTCTTT; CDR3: CASSLAHGGGTEAFF
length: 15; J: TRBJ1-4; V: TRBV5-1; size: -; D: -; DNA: TGCGCCAGCAGCGCCTCCGGGGGAACAAATGAAAAACTGTTTTTT; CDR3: CASSASGGTNEKLFF
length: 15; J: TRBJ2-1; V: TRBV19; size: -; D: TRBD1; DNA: TGTGCCAGTACGCGCACAGGGGGCTCTTACAATGAGCAGTTCTTC; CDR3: CASTRTGGSYNEQFF
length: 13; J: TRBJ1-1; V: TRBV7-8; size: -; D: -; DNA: TGTGCCAGCAGCTACCGCGTGAACACTGAAGCTTTCTTT; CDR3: CASSYRVNTEAFF